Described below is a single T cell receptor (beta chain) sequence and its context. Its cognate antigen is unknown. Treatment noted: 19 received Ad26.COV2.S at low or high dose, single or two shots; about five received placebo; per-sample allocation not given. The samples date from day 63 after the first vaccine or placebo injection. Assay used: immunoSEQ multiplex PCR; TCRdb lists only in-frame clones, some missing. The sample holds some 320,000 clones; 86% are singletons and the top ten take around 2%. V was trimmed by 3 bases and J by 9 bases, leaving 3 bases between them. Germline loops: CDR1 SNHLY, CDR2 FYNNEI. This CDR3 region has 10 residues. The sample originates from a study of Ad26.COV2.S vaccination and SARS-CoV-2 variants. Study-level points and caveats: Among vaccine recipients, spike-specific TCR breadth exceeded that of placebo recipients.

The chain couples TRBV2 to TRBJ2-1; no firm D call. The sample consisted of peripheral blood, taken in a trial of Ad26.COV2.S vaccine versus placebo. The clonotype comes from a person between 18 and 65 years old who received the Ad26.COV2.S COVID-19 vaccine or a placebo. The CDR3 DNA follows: TGTGCCAGCAGTGAGGCTGAGCAGTTCTTC. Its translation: CASSEAEQFF.